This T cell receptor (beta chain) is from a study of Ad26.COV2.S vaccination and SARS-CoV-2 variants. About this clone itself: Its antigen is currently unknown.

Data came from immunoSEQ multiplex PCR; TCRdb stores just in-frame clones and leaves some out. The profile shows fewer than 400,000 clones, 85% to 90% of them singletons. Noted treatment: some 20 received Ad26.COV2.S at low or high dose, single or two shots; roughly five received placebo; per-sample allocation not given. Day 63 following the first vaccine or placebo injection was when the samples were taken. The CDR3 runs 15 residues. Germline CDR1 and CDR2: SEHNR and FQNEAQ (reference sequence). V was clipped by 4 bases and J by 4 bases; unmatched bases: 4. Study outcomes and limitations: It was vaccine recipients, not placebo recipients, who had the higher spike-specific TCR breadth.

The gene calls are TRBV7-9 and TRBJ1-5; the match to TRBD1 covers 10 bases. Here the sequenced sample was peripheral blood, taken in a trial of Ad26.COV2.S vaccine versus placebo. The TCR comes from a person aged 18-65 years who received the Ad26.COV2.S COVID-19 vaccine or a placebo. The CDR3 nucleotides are TGTGCCAGCAGCTCCCGGACAGGGGGGAATCAGCCCCAGCATTTT. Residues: CASSSRTGGNQPQHF. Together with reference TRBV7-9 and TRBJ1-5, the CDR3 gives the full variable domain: DTGVSQNPRHKITKRGQNVTFRCDPISEHNRLYWYRQTLGQGPEFLTYFQNEAQLEKSRLLSDRFSAERPKGSFSTLEIQRTEQGDSAMYLCASSSRTGGNQPQHFGDGTRLSIL.